Below, 29 T cell receptor beta chains from the same sample are listed, as sequenced in a study of blood T cell repertoires in COVID-19. Sequencing used immunoSEQ multiplex PCR; TCRdb keeps in-frame clones, though not all of them. The sample carries approximately 120,000 clones, around four fifths recorded once. Sequencing used peripheral blood. These receptors all stem from a human donor in a cohort sampled during active COVID-19.

CDR3: CASSHRPGLHTYEQYF. CDR3 sequence (DNA): TGTGCCAGCAGCCATAGACCGGGACTGCACACCTACGAGCAGTACTTC. V is TRBV3-1 (or the pseudogene TRBV3-2) and J is TRBJ2-7; TRBD2 might be the D (6 bases). The CDR3 is 16 residues long. V was pared by 3 bases and J by 2 bases, with 17 bases between. Germline CDR1 LGHDT, CDR2 YNNKEL (reference sequence).

The gene calls are TRBV19 and TRBJ2-1, with D tentatively TRBD2 (5 bases). The V and J ends lost 7 bases and 0 bases respectively, with 16 bases between them. From germline, CDR1 is LNHDA and CDR2 SQIVND (reference sequence). There are 16 residues in the CDR3. The CDR3 sequence is CASKTSGESSYNEQFF. For the CDR3, the DNA is TGTGCCAGTAAAACTTCCGGGGAAAGCTCCTACAATGAGCAGTTCTTC.

V is TRBV7-9 and J is TRBJ2-2; maybe TRBD1 (5 bases). CDR3 length equals 13 residues. Germline assignment: CDR1 SEHNR and CDR2 FQNEAQ (reference sequence). Trimming shortened V by 1 base and J by 9 bases, and 9 bases separated the two germline ends. The CDR3 DNA is TGTGCCAGCAGCTTAGAGTCAGGGCGGGAGCTGTTTTTT. Protein: CASSLESGRELFF.

The genes are TRBV3-1 (or the pseudogene TRBV3-2) and TRBJ2-4; the D gene is possibly TRBD1 (5 bases). Trimming took 3 bases from V and 1 from J, leaving 13 bases between them. Germline CDR1 reads LGHDT; CDR2 reads YNNKEL (reference sequence). The CDR3 loop spans 16 amino acids. CDR3 residues: CASSHPSRDAKNIQYF. CDR3 DNA sequence: TGTGCCAGCAGCCACCCCAGCAGGGATGCCAAAAACATTCAGTACTTC.

The V and J genes are TRBV10-3 and TRBJ2-6; TRBD1 agrees at 8 bases. J was trimmed by 0 bases and V by 5 bases; bases with no gene match: 12. CDR1 is ENHRY, CDR2 SYGVKD, per germline. The CDR3 runs 19 residues. The CDR3 nucleotides are TGTGCCATCAGTACAAACAGGGGGACAGGCGACTCTGGGGCCAACGTCCTGACTTTC. Translation gives CAISTNRGTGDSGANVLTF.

The rearrangement uses TRBV6-2 or TRBV6-3 and TRBJ1-2; 7 nucleotides align to TRBD1. J was trimmed by 2 bases and V by 1 base; bases with no gene match: 4. The CDR3 extends over 15 amino acids. Germline CDR1 MNHEY, CDR2 SVGEGT. The CDR3 sequence: CASSYYDRVNYGYTF. CDR3 sequence (DNA): TGTGCCAGCAGTTACTACGACAGGGTGAACTATGGCTACACCTTC.

This chain uses TRBV3-1 (or the pseudogene TRBV3-2) with TRBJ1-2; D is perhaps TRBD1 (5 bases). The V gene lost 4 bases and the J gene lost 5 bases, with 11 bases spanning the gap. Per germline, CDR1 LGHDT and CDR2 YNNKEL (reference sequence). The CDR3 consists of 13 residues. DNA of the CDR3: TGTGCCAGCAGCCCACAGGAGTTGTATGGCTACACCTTC. Translating it yields CASSPQELYGYTF.

DNA for the CDR3: TGTGCCAGCAGTCCCTTGAGGACCCAGTACTTC. This encodes CASSPLRTQYF. The chain employs TRBV6-2 or TRBV6-3 and TRBJ2-5; D is unresolved. Germline CDR1 and CDR2: MNHEY and SVGEGT. The V gene lost 5 bases and the J gene lost 7 bases, with 8 bases spanning the gap. CDR3 length: 11 residues.

The chain joins TRBV30 to TRBJ1-2; the match to TRBD1 covers 7 bases. There are 12 residues in the CDR3. V lost 5 bases, J lost 4 bases, and 4 bases stayed unmatched. Looked up from germline, CDR1 is GTSNPN and CDR2 is SVGIG (reference sequence). Here the CDR3 reads CAWSRDSYGYTF. The CDR3 nucleotides are TGTGCCTGGTCCCGGGACAGCTATGGCTACACCTTC. Full variable domain (outside the CDR3, taken from reference TRBV30 and TRBJ1-2): SQTIHQWPATLVQPVGSPLSLECTVEGTSNPNLYWYRQAAGRGLQLLFYSVGIGQISSEVPQNLSASRPQDRQFILSSKKLLLSDSGFYLCAWSRDSYGYTFGSGTRLTVV.

The chain couples TRBV5-1 to TRBJ2-7; 12 bases line up with TRBD1. After removal of 4 bases from V and 5 bases from J, the junction contained 4 bases not matched to a gene. Per germline, CDR1 SGHRS and CDR2 YFSETQ. CDR3 length: 14 residues. CDR3 protein: CASSGTGGGHEQYF. The CDR3 nucleotides are TGCGCCAGCAGCGGGACAGGGGGCGGCCACGAGCAGTACTTC.

This rearrangement joins TRBV10-3 to TRBJ2-1; D is perhaps TRBD1 (6 bases). In germline, CDR1 is ENHRY, CDR2 SYGVKD. V was clipped by 6 bases and J by 7 bases, with 19 bases between them. The CDR3 runs 15 residues. CDR3 loop: CAISIQGQGKNEQFF. The CDR3 DNA reads as TGTGCCATCAGCATCCAGGGGCAAGGAAAAAATGAGCAGTTCTTC.

The chain links TRBV30 to TRBJ1-5; possibly TRBD1 for D (6 bases). Germline V gene lookup returns CDR1 GTSNPN and CDR2 SVGIG (reference sequence). Trimming took 1 base from V and 4 from J, leaving 8 bases between them. There are 13 residues in the CDR3. This CDR3 is CAWSADRNQPQHF. DNA of the CDR3: TGTGCCTGGAGTGCCGACAGGAATCAGCCCCAGCATTTT.

This clone was detected a few times. The genes are TRBV19 and TRBJ1-4, with 9 bases fitting TRBD1. CDR3 length equals 15 residues. Germline V gene sequence: CDR1 LNHDA, CDR2 SQIVND (reference sequence). Losses at the gene ends were 3 bases for V and 1 base for J; bases not matched to a gene: 0. The CDR3 DNA is TGTGCCAGTAGTATGACAGGGGGAACTAATGAAAAACTGTTTTTT. Translated: CASSMTGGTNEKLFF.

V and J are TRBV19 and TRBJ1-1; TRBD1 matches 8 bases. The CDR3 runs 13 residues. The junction had 2 bases not matched to a gene; V was cut back by 7 bases and J by 1 base. The germline gives CDR1 LNHDA, CDR2 SQIVND (reference sequence). CDR3 DNA: TGTGCCAGTATTGGGACAGGGAACACTGAAGCTTTCTTT. Amino acid sequence: CASIGTGNTEAFF.

This chain joins TRBV7-3 and TRBJ2-3; 8 bases line up with TRBD2. There are 13 residues in the CDR3. CDR1 is SGHTA, CDR2 FQGTGA, per germline. Trimming removed 5 bases from V and 4 bases from J; junction bases left unmatched: 2. The CDR3 sequence is CASSPSGSDTQYF. Written as DNA, the CDR3 is TGTGCCAGCAGCCCTAGCGGGTCAGATACGCAGTATTTT. The full variable domain, rest sourced from reference TRBV7-3 and TRBJ2-3, is GAGVSQTPSNKVTEKGKYVELRCDPISGHTALYWYRQSLGQGPEFLIYFQGTGAADDSGLPNDRFFAVRPEGSVSTLKIQRTERGDSAVYLCASSPSGSDTQYFGPGTRLTVL.

V is TRBV9 and J is TRBJ2-5; the match to TRBD2 covers 8 bases. J lost 1 base, V lost 4 bases, and 9 bases had no gene match. Germline values: CDR1 SGDLS, CDR2 YYNGEE. This CDR3 is built from 16 residues. CDR3 in amino acids: CASSPRGGARQETQYF. The CDR3 region has the DNA TGTGCCAGCAGCCCCCGGGGGGGGGCCCGCCAAGAGACCCAGTACTTC.

The gene calls are TRBV2 and TRBJ2-7; 9 bases align to TRBD1. J gave up 6 bases and V 5 bases, and 11 bases lay outside the gene matches. The germline V gene encodes CDR1 SNHLY and CDR2 FYNNEI. This CDR3 is built from 15 residues. This CDR3 reads CASSTEPGQGREQYF. The DNA for the CDR3 is TGTGCCAGCAGTACGGAGCCGGGACAGGGACGCGAGCAGTACTTC.

The V call is TRBV6-5, the J call TRBJ1-4; D remains unclear. The CDR3 has 15 residues. Germline CDR1 MNHEY, CDR2 SVGAGI. V was pared by 10 bases and J by 4 bases, with 19 bases between. The CDR3 loop is CATRGAVLNNEKLFF. The CDR3 nucleotides read TGTGCCACCCGGGGAGCCGTCCTTAATAATGAAAAACTGTTTTTT.

The rearrangement joins TRBV12-3 or TRBV12-4 to TRBJ1-1; D is possibly TRBD1 (5 bases). V was shortened by 3 bases and J by 4 bases, with 9 bases between the two germline ends. The CDR3 totals 13 residues. The CDR3, as DNA: TGTGCCAGCAGTTTCCAGGGTGGCACTGAAGCTTTCTTT. It yields the protein CASSFQGGTEAFF.

The rearrangement joins TRBV5-1 to TRBJ2-2, with 13 nucleotides matching TRBD2. V was clipped by 4 bases and J by 8 bases; unmatched bases: 11. This CDR3 is built from 17 residues. CDR1 is SGHRS and CDR2 is YFSETQ in the germline V gene. The CDR3 protein is CASSPGLAGTTRGELFF. Here the CDR3 DNA reads TGCGCCAGCAGCCCGGGACTAGCGGGAACCACACGGGGGGAGCTGTTTTTT.

This sequence joins TRBV6-2 or TRBV6-3 and TRBJ2-7, with D maybe TRBD1 (6 bases). This CDR3 comprises 16 residues. The V end lost 2 bases, the J end lost 3 bases, and 17 bases lay between the germline ends. Germline V gives CDR1 MNHEY, CDR2 SVGEGT. The CDR3 here is CASSYNRDMGIYEQYF. The CDR3, as DNA: TGTGCCAGCAGTTACAATCGGGACATGGGTATCTACGAGCAGTACTTC.

The chain recombines TRBV5-1 with TRBJ1-1, with 8 bases matching TRBD1. The CDR3 runs 15 residues. Germline assignment: CDR1 SGHRS and CDR2 YFSETQ. J lost 6 bases, V lost 0 bases, and 7 bases had no gene match. CDR3 bases: TGCGCCAGCAGCTTGGACAGGGGGTATAATTCTGAAGCTTTCTTT. As protein: CASSLDRGYNSEAFF.

The J gene is TRBJ2-7, the V gene TRBV5-8, with TRBD1 as a possible D gene (6 bases). V lost 4 bases and J lost 0, with 20 bases in between. CDR3 length: 17 residues. Germline CDR1 SGHTS, CDR2 YDEGEE. CDR3 nucleotide sequence: TGTGCCAGCAGCCGACCCGGCGTGGGGGCTAGCTCCTACGAGCAGTACTTC. This sequence encodes CASSRPGVGASSYEQYF.

This clone was recorded only once. V is TRBV4-2 and J is TRBJ1-5; D may be TRBD1 (5 bases). CDR1 and CDR2 from the germline V gene are LGHNA and YNFKEQ. This CDR3 is built from 15 residues. Trimming took off 0 bases at V and 5 bases at J, with 11 bases between the two ends. The DNA for the CDR3 is TGTGCCAGCAGCCAAGACGGGCGGGGGGATCAGCCCCAGCATTTT. It specifies CASSQDGRGDQPQHF.

The V call is TRBV29-1, the J call TRBJ2-3; TRBD1 agrees at 9 bases. V shed 6 bases, J shed 5 bases, and the junction held 6 bases outside the gene matches. The CDR3 covers 13 residues. Germline CDR1 is SQVTM and CDR2 is ANQGSEA. The CDR3 here is CSVLDRGGDTQYF. CDR3 bases: TGCAGCGTCCTGGACAGGGGAGGAGATACGCAGTATTTT.

This chain joins TRBV2 and TRBJ1-2; 7 nucleotides agree with TRBD1. The CDR3 spans 14 residues. The V and J ends lost 5 bases and 3 bases, in that order; junction bases with no gene match: 6. From germline, CDR1 is SNHLY and CDR2 FYNNEI. CDR3 bases: TGTGCCAGCAGTTCTACCGGGACAGACTATGGCTACACCTTC. Its protein product is CASSSTGTDYGYTF.

This chain uses TRBV11-3 with TRBJ2-4, with 8 bases lining up with TRBD1. The trim removed 5 bases at V and 2 bases at J, leaving 8 bases unmatched. Germline values: CDR1 SGHNT, CDR2 YENEEA. This CDR3 has 16 amino acids. The CDR3 loop is CASSLGTGPTKNIQYF. The CDR3 DNA reads as TGTGCCAGCAGCCTAGGGACAGGCCCCACCAAAAACATTCAGTACTTC.

The CDR3 spells CASSSPTNEKLFF. The CDR3 DNA follows: TGTGCCAGCAGCTCCCCGACTAATGAAAAACTGTTTTTT. The chain uses TRBV5-4 and TRBJ1-4; D remains ambiguous. The germline CDR1 and CDR2 sequences are SGHNT and YYREEE (reference sequence). The germline V and J ends were trimmed by 3 bases and 2 bases, with 5 bases remaining between them. The CDR3 sequence is 13 residues long.

This chain connects TRBV28 to TRBJ1-1; 7 bases are shared with TRBD1. V was pared by 3 bases and J by 5 bases, with 6 bases of the junction left unmatched. This CDR3 is built from 14 residues. Germline values: CDR1 MDHEN, CDR2 SYDVKM. The CDR3 region has the DNA TGTGCCAGCAGTTTCCCCTACAGGGGAACTGAAGCTTTCTTT. Protein sequence: CASSFPYRGTEAFF. Supplemented by reference TRBV28 and TRBJ1-1, the full variable domain reads DVKVTQSSRYLVKRTGEKVFLECVQDMDHENMFWYRQDPGLGLRLIYFSYDVKMKEKGDIPEGYSVSREKKERFSLILESASTNQTSMYLCASSFPYRGTEAFFGQGTRLTVV.